This entry lists 18 T cell receptor beta chains sequenced from one sample in a study of MAIT cells during Salmonella Paratyphi A infection. The time point here: before S. Paratyphi A challenge (baseline). Flow cytometry identified and sorted MAIT cells as Valpha7.2+ CD161+ T cells. Broader study findings: MAIT cell TRBV usage was oligoclonal, favouring TRBV20 and TRBV6, and apparently unchanged by infection.

TCRdb reprocessed the 5' RACE reads with MiXCR, giving one entry per CDR3 protein. The table includes more than 1,400 distinct CDR3 sequences, around 52% detected once. No cognate antigen is known for these TCRs. The sample in question was MAIT cells from blood, obtained at the first sampling point of the challenge study. The receptors stem from a person between 18 and 75 years old who was deliberately infected with Salmonella Paratyphi A in a paratyphoid fever challenge study.

The rearrangement links TRBV6-2 or TRBV6-3 to TRBJ1-5; 7 bases are a match to TRBD1. The CDR3 has 13 residues. CDR1 MNHEY and CDR2 SVGEGT come from the germline V gene. J gave up 5 bases and V 4 bases, and 2 bases lay outside the gene matches. The CDR3: CASSWDRYQPQHF. CDR3 DNA sequence: TGTGCCAGCAGTTGGGACAGATATCAGCCCCAGCATTTT.

V usage is TRBV20-1 and J usage is TRBJ2-5; D may be TRBD2 (7 bases). Trimming removed 0 bases from V and 5 bases from J, with 16 bases in between. CDR1 and CDR2 from the germline V gene are DFQATT and SNEGSKA (reference sequence). This CDR3 has 15 residues. This CDR3 reads CSARDLGGPEETQYF. The CDR3 DNA reads as TGCAGTGCTAGAGATCTGGGGGGGCCCGAGGAGACCCAGTACTTC.

This chain connects TRBV20-1 to TRBJ2-1; D tentatively reads TRBD1 or TRBD2 (5 bases each). V dropped 0 bases and J dropped 8 bases, with 26 bases sitting between them. Germline V gene data show CDR1 as DFQATT and CDR2 as SNEGSKA (reference sequence). The CDR3 is 18 residues long. The CDR3 is CSARDGGSRDSESHEQFF. DNA of the CDR3: TGCAGTGCTAGAGATGGGGGTAGCAGAGATTCTGAATCCCATGAGCAGTTCTTC.

This clonotype counts as hyperexpanded. The chain carries TRBV4-3 and TRBJ2-5; no clear D gene. V was cut by 0 bases and J by 7 bases, with 0 bases left in between. The CDR3 totals 10 residues. The germline V gene has CDR1 LGHNA and CDR2 YSLEER. CDR3 sequence (DNA): TGCGCCAGCAGCCAAGAGACCCAGTACTTC. Translating it yields CASSQETQYF.

On this clonotype itself: One junction end does not reproduce the germline sequence, and a read error may be involved. The chain carries TRBV7-8 and TRBJ2-7, with 8 bases lining up with TRBD1. Germline assignment: CDR1 SGHVS and CDR2 FQNEAQ. The CDR3 consists of 14 residues. CDR3 in DNA: TGTGACAGCAGCTTACTGGACAGGGCTTACGAGCAGTACTTC. It yields the protein CDSSLLDRAYEQYF.

On this clonotype: The CDR3 does not end in the conserved phenylalanine or tryptophan, so this is likely a read error. The DNA is omitted, as the CDR3 cannot be located on it reliably, and the CDR3 follows TCRdb's listing. The chain links TRBV6-4 to TRBJ2-2; the table's D call TRBD1 went unverified against the DNA. CDR1 is MRHNA and CDR2 is SNTAGT in the germline V gene. Including both end residues, the CDR3 is 15 amino acids long. This chain's CDR3 is CASSDGGENTGERLG.

This rearrangement joins TRBV20-1 to TRBJ2-3, with 12 bases matching TRBD2. This CDR3 is 16 amino acids long. J gave up 2 bases and V 6 bases, and 9 bases lay outside the gene matches. CDR1 and CDR2 (germline): DFQATT, SNEGSKA (reference sequence). The CDR3 DNA reads TGCAGTGCCAGCAGTGGGACTAGCGGGTCCACAGATACGCAGTATTTT. Translated, it gives CSASSGTSGSTDTQYF.

This chain links TRBV6-4 with TRBJ2-1, with 7 bases lining up with TRBD1. CDR1 and CDR2 from the germline V gene are MRHNA and SNTAGT. The CDR3 has 15 residues. Trimming cost V 4 bases and J 0 bases; bases outside gene matches: 3. Here the CDR3 reads CASSGGGGSYNEQFF. The CDR3 coding sequence is TGTGCCAGCAGTGGAGGGGGCGGCTCCTACAATGAGCAGTTCTTC.

As DNA, the CDR3 is TGCAGCGGGACAGGGGGGGATGGTTACAATGAGCAGTTCTTC. Protein product: CSGTGGDGYNEQFF. The V call is TRBV29-1, the J call TRBJ2-1, with 10 bases matching TRBD1. Trimming cost V 7 bases and J 4 bases; bases outside gene matches: 7. The CDR3 consists of 14 residues. Germline CDR1 is SQVTM and CDR2 is ANQGSEA.

This clonotype was seen a single time. The chain carries TRBV6-4 and TRBJ2-2; tentative D call: TRBD2 (5 bases). This CDR3 spans 14 amino acids. The V end lost 5 bases, the J end lost 1 base, and 8 bases lay between the germline ends. In germline, CDR1 is MRHNA, CDR2 SNTAGT. The CDR3: CASSYRGNTGELFF. Here the CDR3 DNA reads TGTGCCAGCAGTTATCGGGGGAACACCGGGGAGCTGTTTTTT.

The sample holds many counts of this clonotype. The chain uses TRBV7-2 and TRBJ2-3; possibly TRBD2 for D (7 bases). The CDR3 length is 17 residues. CDR1 and CDR2 from the germline V gene are SGHTA and FQGNSA. The V end was cut by 4 bases, the J end by 6 bases, with 23 bases between. The DNA of the CDR3 is TGTGCCAGCAGCTCCTCCTTAGGGGGGGAGGGCCGGGATACGCAGTATTTT. Residues: CASSSSLGGEGRDTQYF.

This clonotype showed up just a few times. The chain is built from TRBV7-3 and TRBJ2-5; no reliable D call. Trimming cost V 5 bases and J 1 base, with 23 bases left between them. The CDR3 extends over 18 amino acids. From germline, CDR1 is SGHTA and CDR2 FQGTGA. CDR3 in DNA: TGTGCCAGCAGCCCTCCACCTCAGGCGACTCCCACCCAAGAGACCCAGTACTTC. As protein: CASSPPPQATPTQETQYF.

By frequency in the sample, this clonotype is medium-sized. This chain uses TRBV15 with TRBJ2-2, with TRBD1 matching over 11 bases. The CDR3 spans 16 residues. CDR1 and CDR2 from the germline V gene are LNHNV and YYDKDF (reference sequence). The trim removed 3 bases at V and 6 bases at J, leaving 6 bases unmatched. CDR3 amino acids: CATSSIPGQGAGELFF. The CDR3 DNA reads TGTGCCACCAGCAGTATTCCGGGACAGGGGGCCGGGGAGCTGTTTTTT.

This clonotype was recorded only once. This rearrangement joins TRBV6-6 to TRBJ2-2; D is tentatively TRBD1 or TRBD2 (5 bases each). CDR1 is MNHNY and CDR2 is SVGAGI in the germline V gene (reference sequence). The CDR3 length is 14 residues. The V end lost 5 bases, the J end lost 1 base, and 8 bases lay between the germline ends. CDR3 sequence reads: CASSGTENTGELFF. The CDR3 bases are TGTGCCAGCAGTGGGACCGAGAACACCGGGGAGCTGTTTTTT.

This clonotype was seen a few times. The CDR3 end shows no conserved phenylalanine or tryptophan, and so a read error is likely. The V and J genes are TRBV4-3 and TRBJ2-5; D ambiguous. CDR1 LGHNA and CDR2 YSLEER come from the germline V gene. The CDR3 consists of 10 residues. V was clipped by 0 bases and J by 7 bases, with 0 bases between them. CDR3 nucleotide sequence: TGCGCCAGCAGCCAAGAGACCCAGTACGGA. Translated: CASSQETQYG.

The rearrangement links TRBV20-1 to TRBJ2-1; possible D gene TRBD2, 6 bases. Germline V lookup: CDR1 DFQATT, CDR2 SNEGSKA (reference sequence). The CDR3 has 14 amino acids. This CDR3 reads CSQVVAEPYNEQFF. The CDR3 DNA follows: TGCAGCCAAGTTGTAGCGGAGCCCTACAATGAGCAGTTCTTC.

The chain combines TRBV6-1 with TRBJ2-2; 9 positions match TRBD1. CDR3 size: 14 residues. Germline CDR1 is MNHNS and CDR2 is SASEGT. Trimming cost V 10 bases and J 3 bases; bases outside gene matches: 6. The CDR3 region has the DNA TGTGCCACCACCCGGACAGGGGACACCGGGGAGCTGTTTTTT. This encodes CATTRTGDTGELFF.

This clonotype is labeled large. The V and J genes are TRBV4-3 and TRBJ2-1, with D perhaps matching TRBD2 (6 bases). The CDR3 consists of 15 residues. Germline V gives CDR1 LGHNA, CDR2 YSLEER. Trimming shortened V by 0 bases and J by 6 bases, and 12 bases separated the two germline ends. The CDR3: CASSQEYGEVNEQFF. The CDR3 bases are TGCGCCAGCAGCCAAGAATATGGGGAGGTCAATGAGCAGTTCTTC.